The subject of this entry is one TCR beta chain. The clone's antigen remains unknown. The protocol used for the library was 5' RACE. Preparation of each TCR library used approximately 3,700 ng of total RNA. For each sample, cDNA synthesis with SMARTScribe reverse transcriptase was split into eight separate reactions. Unique molecular identifiers containing a 6-nucleotide sample barcode were introduced through template switching during cDNA synthesis. Two nested PCRs of approximately 16 and 10 cycles amplified the TCRalpha and TCRbeta cDNA, and bead purification followed each PCR. Before amplification, the cDNA was treated with uracil DNA-glycosylase and purified using the QIAquick PCR purification kit. In the second PCR, Illumina TruSeq-compatible adapters and sample-specific barcodes were added. Library quality and concentration were assessed using TapeStation and Qubit, and about 5 ng of each library was pooled. The pooled libraries were sequenced with 2 x 100 bp reads and custom sequencing primers on an Illumina HiSeq2500 single-index Rapid Run. The study's processing was this. MiGEC version 1.2.6 was used for UMI-based consensus assembly to correct PCR and sequencing errors. MiXCR version 2.1.1 was used to carry out V(D)J alignment, clonotype assembly and CDR3 extraction. Gene usage, clonotype sharing and MAIT/NKT TCR abundance were normalised by analysing the top 1000, 10 000 and 20 000 clonotypes per sample. Diversity was computed as the inverse Simpson index with the vegan R package after downsampling to 27 000 UMIs. Statistical testing used paired Mann-Whitney U tests on the discordant twin pairs and applied Benjamini-Hochberg correction for multiple testing. Based on TCRdb reprocessing of the reads, there is one entry per CDR3 protein sequence, and DNA is missing. The V and J calls here are based on TCRdb, not the publication. The record for this sample contains a few hundred thousand distinct CDR3 sequences. In total, the top ten clones hold 2.5% to 3% of the sample.

From each donor, an approximately 2.3 ml peripheral blood sample was collected into PAXgene tubes and kept at -80 degrees C. Without any T cell sorting, total RNA was extracted from whole blood using the PAXgene blood miRNA kit on an automated QIAcube. Peripheral blood from monozygotic twin pairs who were concordant or discordant for inflammatory bowel disease underwent deep TCRalpha and TCRbeta repertoire profiling using unique molecular barcoding. Smoking habits were recorded for all twin pairs, with individuals classified as current, former or never smokers. This sample is drawn from a study of monozygotic twins with inflammatory bowel disease (dated by TCRdb to between 2018 and 2021). With regard to the full study: The full study comprised approximately 28 monozygotic twin pairs: nine German pairs (four IBD-concordant, five IBD-discordant) and 19 IBD-discordant Danish pairs. Each individual had, on average, about 151 000 unique TCRalpha sequences and 181 000 unique TCRbeta sequences available for analysis. The search for disease-associated traits relied mainly on comparing IBD patients with their genetically identical healthy co-twins within discordant pairs.

Reading the germline V gene (reference sequence) gives CDR1 LNHNV and CDR2 YYDKDF. The CDR3, from cysteine to phenylalanine, totals 14 residues. No DNA was logged. Paper-wide results and their limitations: The analysis was unable to tell different T cell subtypes apart. The results gave no support for a single strong signal or clonotype linked to IBD. IBD patients shared fewer clonotypes with other individuals than healthy twins did, most markedly in patients showing signs of disease activity. Concordant and discordant twins showed no difference in repertoire similarity, possibly because of limited statistical power. A decrease in TCRbeta repertoire diversity, as measured by inverse Simpson index, was observed in IBD patients compared with their healthy co-twins. Background noise and inter-individual variability may have been introduced into the repertoires by the differing immunosuppressive treatments among patients.

The clonotype was recovered from a human donor with ulcerative colitis or Crohn's disease, or a healthy co-twin of an affected twin (not recorded which). The V and J genes are TRBV15 and TRBJ1-2. The material sequenced was blood. The CDR3 has the sequence CATSRVVRTNGYTF.